The 19 T cell receptor beta chains given below trace back to one sample, sequenced in a study of T-cell memory formation after mild COVID-19. TCRdb used MiXCR to reprocess the 5' RACE reads, holding one entry per CDR3 protein. The table lists 250,000 to 300,000 distinct CDR3 sequences, 15% to 20% of them singletons, with 20% to 25% in the top ten. Material: PBMCs or a T cell subset sorted from them (not recorded which). These receptor sequences come from a man between 18 and 35 years old who had mild COVID-19 (a few samples of this study predate the infection). Cell type and time point are not known.

Only a few counts were recorded for this clonotype. V gene TRBV6-5 combines with J gene TRBJ1-5; TRBD1 agrees at 7 bases. The CDR3 has 14 amino acids. V trimming: 5 bases; J trimming: 6 bases; junction bases outside the gene matches: 7. In germline, CDR1 is MNHEY, CDR2 SVGAGI. Here the CDR3 DNA reads TGTGCCAGCAGTCCGAGGGGGCTAACTCAGCCCCAGCATTTT. It translates to CASSPRGLTQPQHF.

The table lists this clonotype with a few counts. V usage is TRBV12-3 or TRBV12-4 and J usage is TRBJ1-4; D unresolved. Trimming shortened V by 4 bases and J by 3 bases, and 6 bases separated the two germline ends. The CDR3 contains 13 residues. CDR3: CASSSASNEKLFF. CDR3 nucleotide sequence: TGTGCCAGCAGTTCGGCTTCTAATGAAAAACTGTTTTTT.

This rearrangement joins TRBV7-3 to TRBJ2-3; 7 nucleotides match TRBD2. The junction had 11 bases not matched to a gene; V was cut back by 6 bases and J by 2 bases. CDR3 length: 16 amino acids. The germline CDR1 and CDR2 sequences are SGHTA and FQGTGA. The CDR3 spells CASSPSGGGVTDTQYF. As DNA, the CDR3 is TGTGCCAGCAGTCCTTCAGGCGGGGGTGTCACAGATACGCAGTATTTT.

This clonotype was observed a handful of times. This chain joins TRBV6-5 and TRBJ2-5; D is possibly TRBD1 (6 bases). Germline loops: CDR1 MNHEY, CDR2 SVGAGI. V was shortened by 4 bases and J by 2 bases, with 14 bases between the two germline ends. The CDR3 extends over 15 amino acids. The CDR3 region is CASSLGTPTQETQYF. CDR3 nucleotide sequence: TGTGCCAGCAGTTTGGGGACACCAACTCAAGAGACCCAGTACTTC.

This clonotype was recorded a few times. The chain carries TRBV4-2 and TRBJ2-1; D possibly matches TRBD1 or TRBD2 (5 bases each). CDR1 and CDR2 (germline): LGHNA, YNFKEQ. The CDR3 extends over 17 amino acids. Trimming removed 2 bases from V and 6 bases from J, with 20 bases in between. The CDR3 nucleotides are TGTGCCAGCAGCCAATCCCCCTCGGCAGGGAGCGGCAATGAGCAGTTCTTC. Its translation is CASSQSPSAGSGNEQFF.

This clonotype was found a few times. The genes are TRBV30 and TRBJ2-3; no definite D call. Trimming took off 2 bases at V and 6 bases at J, with 18 bases between the two ends. Germline CDR1 reads GTSNPN; CDR2 reads SVGIG (reference sequence). The CDR3 sequence is 15 residues long. The CDR3 region is CAWSPDSLPPDTQYF. The DNA of the CDR3 is TGTGCCTGGAGTCCCGATTCACTCCCCCCTGATACGCAGTATTTT.

The rearrangement uses TRBV10-3 and TRBJ1-2; TRBD1 might be the D (5 bases). The CDR3 length is 13 residues. CDR1 ENHRY and CDR2 SYGVKD come from the germline V gene. Trimming pared 7 bases from V and 4 bases from J, leaving 13 bases between. Here the CDR3 reads CAITSADSYGYTF. DNA of the CDR3: TGTGCCATCACTTCGGCTGACAGCTATGGCTACACCTTC.

A few counts support this clonotype. The chain uses TRBV20-1 and TRBJ1-2; D unresolved. This CDR3 region has 13 residues. The V gene lost 6 bases and the J gene lost 2 bases, with 13 bases spanning the gap. Germline CDR1 is DFQATT and CDR2 is SNEGSKA (reference sequence). The CDR3 nucleotides are TGCAGTGCCCCGTCTGGGGTCAACTATGGCTACACCTTC. It encodes CSAPSGVNYGYTF.

The rearrangement links TRBV24-1 to TRBJ2-5, with D possibly being TRBD1 or TRBD2 (6 bases each). CDR3 length: 14 residues. Germline loops: CDR1 KGHDR, CDR2 SFDVKD. Trimming took 4 bases from V and 2 from J, leaving 10 bases between them. In DNA, the CDR3 is TGTGCCACCAGTGACGGGGGCAGGCAAGAGACCCAGTACTTC. It codes for CATSDGGRQETQYF.

This clonotype occurred a few times. The chain recombines TRBV5-1 with TRBJ1-1, with unresolved D. Germline assignment: CDR1 SGHRS and CDR2 YFSETQ. The CDR3 is 16 amino acids. V was shortened by 0 bases and J by 1 base, with 13 bases between the two germline ends. The CDR3: CASSLDSALANTEAFF. For the CDR3, the DNA is TGCGCCAGCAGCTTGGATAGCGCCTTGGCGAACACTGAAGCTTTCTTT.

This clonotype has a handful of counts. The chain links TRBV5-1 to TRBJ1-2; D call uncertain. V gave up 2 bases and J gave up 6 bases, with 11 bases separating them. Germline loops: CDR1 SGHRS, CDR2 YFSETQ. This CDR3 is built from 13 residues. The CDR3 reads CASSFLGRNGYTF. Written as DNA, the CDR3 is TGCGCCAGCAGCTTTTTGGGCCGTAATGGCTACACCTTC.

The V call is TRBV7-8, the J call TRBJ2-7; TRBD2 matches 15 bases. V was pared by 1 base and J by 2 bases, with 6 bases of the junction left unmatched. CDR1 SGHVS and CDR2 FQNEAQ come from the germline V gene. The CDR3 sequence is 18 residues long. The CDR3 is CASSLVPGTSGGTYEQYF. The CDR3 region has the DNA TGTGCCAGCAGCTTAGTACCCGGGACTAGCGGGGGGACCTACGAGCAGTACTTC.

The rearrangement links TRBV9 to TRBJ2-2; 9 nucleotides agree with TRBD2. This CDR3 is 15 amino acids long. CDR1 is SGDLS and CDR2 is YYNGEE in the germline V gene. With V trimmed by 0 bases and J by 5 bases, 2 bases remained unmatched. CDR3 region: CASSVGTSVTGELFF. The CDR3 DNA reads TGTGCCAGCAGCGTAGGGACTAGCGTTACCGGGGAGCTGTTTTTT. The complete variable domain, with remaining parts taken from reference TRBV9 and TRBJ2-2, reads DSGVTQTPKHLITATGQRVTLRCSPRSGDLSVYWYQQSLDQGLQFLIQYYNGEERAKGNILERFSAQQFPDLHSELNLSSLELGDSALYFCASSVGTSVTGELFFGEGSRLTVL.

This clonotype was observed a single time. The chain is built from TRBV6-2 or TRBV6-3 and TRBJ2-7, with D possibly being TRBD1 (6 bases). Germline values: CDR1 MNHEY, CDR2 SVGEGT. Trimming stripped 5 bases from V and 2 bases from J, with 13 bases between. The CDR3 sequence is 14 residues long. This CDR3 reads CASSEDRSTYEQYV. The CDR3 DNA sequence: TGTGCCAGCAGTGAGGACAGATCTACCTACGAGCAGTACGTC.

This clonotype was seen many times. CDR3 bases: TGTGCCAGCAGTTTCCGGGGCTCAGGGGCCAACGTCCTGACTTTC. This translates into CASSFRGSGANVLTF. The rearrangement uses TRBV6-2 or TRBV6-3 and TRBJ2-6; possibly TRBD1 or TRBD2 for D (5 bases each). Trimming removed 4 bases from V and 4 bases from J, with 11 bases in between. The CDR3 loop spans 15 amino acids. Germline lookup yields CDR1 MNHEY and CDR2 SVGEGT.

The table lists this clonotype with many counts. The chain is built from TRBV27 and TRBJ1-5; TRBD1 matches at 8 bases. Per the germline V gene, CDR1 is MNHEY and CDR2 is SMNVEV (reference sequence). V shed 5 bases and J 6 bases; nucleotides not matched to a gene: 3. The length of the CDR3 is 13 residues. The CDR3 here is CASSGTGGQPQHF. For the CDR3, the DNA is TGTGCCAGCAGTGGAACAGGGGGTCAGCCCCAGCATTTT.

The V call is TRBV12-3 or TRBV12-4, the J call TRBJ2-3; D remains ambiguous. Trimming removed 5 bases at V and 5 bases at J, with 14 bases between. The CDR3 runs to 14 residues. This chain's CDR3 is CASSVMYGLDTQYF. As DNA, the CDR3 is TGTGCCAGCAGTGTGATGTACGGTCTAGATACGCAGTATTTT.

In this sample, this clonotype turned up a few times. The CDR3 here is CASSLSSPGNGYTF. The CDR3 nucleotides are TGTGCCAGCAGTTTATCTAGTCCAGGGAATGGCTACACCTTC. This chain connects TRBV27 to TRBJ1-2, with D perhaps matching TRBD1 (5 bases). The V gene's germline CDR1 is MNHEY and CDR2 SMNVEV (reference sequence). This CDR3 is built from 14 residues. Deletions cut 0 bases from V and 6 bases from J, with 11 bases between.

This clonotype was seen ten or more times. This CDR3 reads CASSPRVGTGELFF. For the CDR3, the DNA is TGCGCCAGCAGCCCCAGGGTGGGCACCGGGGAGCTGTTTTTT. The rearrangement joins TRBV5-1 to TRBJ2-2; TRBD1 might be the D (5 bases). The CDR3 length is 14 residues. CDR1 and CDR2 (germline): SGHRS, YFSETQ. Trimming pared 4 bases from V and 4 bases from J, leaving 11 bases between.